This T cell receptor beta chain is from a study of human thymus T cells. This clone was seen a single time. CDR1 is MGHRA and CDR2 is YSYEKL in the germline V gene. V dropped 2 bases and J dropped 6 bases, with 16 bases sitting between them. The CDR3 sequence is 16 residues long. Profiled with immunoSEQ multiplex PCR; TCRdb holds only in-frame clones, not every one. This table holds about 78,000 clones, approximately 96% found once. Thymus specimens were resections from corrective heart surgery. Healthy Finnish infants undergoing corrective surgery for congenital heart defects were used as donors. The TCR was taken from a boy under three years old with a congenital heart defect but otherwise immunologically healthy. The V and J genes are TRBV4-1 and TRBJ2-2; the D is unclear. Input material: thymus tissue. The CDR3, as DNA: TGCGCCAGCAGCCAAAATCGGTTTGCTGACTCCGGGGAGCTGTTTTTT. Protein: CASSQNRFADSGELFF.